This T cell receptor beta chain is drawn from a study of blood T cell repertoires in COVID-19. The CDR3 is 16 residues long. Trimming removed 6 bases from V and 6 bases from J; junction bases left unmatched: 9. Germline CDR1 is SNHLY and CDR2 is FYNNEI. Repertoires were generated with immunoSEQ multiplex PCR, while TCRdb's copy carries only in-frame clones and drops some. The top ten clones hold 6.8% of a sample with 90,000 to 120,000 clones, 88% of them seen once. The chain employs TRBV2 and TRBJ2-1; 12 nucleotides line up with TRBD2. Specimen: peripheral blood. This sequence was found in a man aged 50-59 years with active or convalescent COVID-19. The CDR3 spells CASSQTSGRTVNEQFF. The DNA for the CDR3 is TGTGCCAGCAGCCAGACTAGCGGGAGAACGGTCAATGAGCAGTTCTTC. Combining the CDR3 with reference TRBV2 and TRBJ2-1 gives the whole variable domain EPEVTQTPSHQVTQMGQEVILRCVPISNHLYFYWYRQILGQKVEFLVSFYNNEISEKSEIFDDQFSVERPDGSNFTLKIRSTKLEDSAMYFCASSQTSGRTVNEQFFGPGTRLTVL.